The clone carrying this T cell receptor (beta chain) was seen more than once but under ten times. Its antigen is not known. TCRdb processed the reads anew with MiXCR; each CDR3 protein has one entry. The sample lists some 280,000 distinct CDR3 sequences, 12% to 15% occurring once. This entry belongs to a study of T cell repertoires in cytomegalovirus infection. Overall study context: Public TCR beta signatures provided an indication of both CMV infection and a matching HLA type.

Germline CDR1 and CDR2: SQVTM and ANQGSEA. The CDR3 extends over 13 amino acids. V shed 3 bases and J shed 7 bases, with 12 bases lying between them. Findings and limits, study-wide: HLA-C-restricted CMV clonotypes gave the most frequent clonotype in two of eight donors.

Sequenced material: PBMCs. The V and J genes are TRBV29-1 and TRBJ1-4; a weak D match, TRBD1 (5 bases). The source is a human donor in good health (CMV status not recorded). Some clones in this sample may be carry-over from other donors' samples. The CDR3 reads CSVDRGRGEKLFF. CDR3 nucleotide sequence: TGCAGCGTTGATAGGGGACGGGGTGAAAAACTGTTTTTT.